This TCR beta chain came from a study of T cell repertoires in cytomegalovirus infection. Per germline, CDR1 MDHEN and CDR2 SYDVKM. The CDR3 sequence is 16 residues long. The V end was cut by 6 bases, the J end by 1 base, with 17 bases between. Overall study findings and caveats: Adding up the frequency of public TCR beta families identified people who carried CMV plus the relevant HLA. There were HLA-C-restricted CMV-specific TCR beta clonotypes dominating the ex vivo response.

TCRdb reanalysed the reads using MiXCR and keeps one entry per CDR3 protein. The sample consists of roughly 760,000 distinct CDR3 sequences, roughly 35% of them appearing once. Points on this clonotype: Its antigen remains unidentified.

The specimen was PBMCs. This receptor was obtained from a human donor in good health (CMV status not recorded). Some clones in this sample may be carry-over from other donors' samples. This rearrangement joins TRBV28 to TRBJ2-3, with D perhaps TRBD1 (5 bases). This CDR3 is CASRRATGVRTDTQYF. The CDR3, as DNA: TGTGCCAGCAGGCGAGCCACAGGAGTTCGCACAGATACGCAGTATTTT.